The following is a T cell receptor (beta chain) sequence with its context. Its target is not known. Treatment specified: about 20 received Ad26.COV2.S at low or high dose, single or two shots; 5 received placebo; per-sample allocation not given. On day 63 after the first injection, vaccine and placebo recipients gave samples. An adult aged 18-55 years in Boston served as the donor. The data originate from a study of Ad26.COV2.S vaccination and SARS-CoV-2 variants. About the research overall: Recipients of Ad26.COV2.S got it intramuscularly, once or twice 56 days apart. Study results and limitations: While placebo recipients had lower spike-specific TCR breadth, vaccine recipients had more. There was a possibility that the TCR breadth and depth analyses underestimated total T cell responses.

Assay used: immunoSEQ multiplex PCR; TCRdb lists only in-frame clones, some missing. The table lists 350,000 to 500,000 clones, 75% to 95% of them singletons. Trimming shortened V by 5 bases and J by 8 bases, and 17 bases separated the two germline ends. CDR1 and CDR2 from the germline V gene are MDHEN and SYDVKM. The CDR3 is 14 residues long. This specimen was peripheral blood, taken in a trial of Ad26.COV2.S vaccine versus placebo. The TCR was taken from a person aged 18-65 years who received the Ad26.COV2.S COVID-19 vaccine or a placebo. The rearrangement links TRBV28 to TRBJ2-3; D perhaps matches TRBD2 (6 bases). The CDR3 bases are TGTGCCAGCAGTGGGGACGGGGGTAAAGGTACGCAGTATTTT. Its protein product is CASSGDGGKGTQYF.